Listed here are 24 T cell receptor beta chains from one sample, sequenced in a study of blood T cell repertoires in COVID-19 (dated by TCRdb to about 2020). Library preparation employed the immunoSEQ multiplex PCR assay. Drawn from immuneACCESS, this table holds only the in-frame rearrangements with V and J called that TCRdb kept. Clones are partly lost; checked studies trace under half to an unresolved V gene and leave the rest unexplained. The sample data list some 240,000 clones, and 84% of these were observed just once. In total, the top ten clones hold more than 3% of the sample. The sample consisted of PBMCs or T cells enriched from blood (not recorded which). The receptor set was obtained from a man aged 50 to 60 who had recovered from COVID-19.

The chain combines TRBV5-1 with TRBJ2-1; 12 bases line up with TRBD2. This CDR3 is built from 16 residues. Germline V gene lookup returns CDR1 SGHRS and CDR2 YFSETQ. The junction had 9 bases not matched to a gene; V was cut back by 4 bases and J by 7 bases. CDR3 region: CASSPSGGGPGNEQFF. CDR3 DNA sequence: TGCGCCAGCAGCCCTAGCGGGGGGGGCCCCGGGAATGAGCAGTTCTTC.

Only one count was recorded for this clone. The chain combines TRBV11-1 with TRBJ2-3, with 7 bases fitting TRBD2. CDR1 is SGHAT, CDR2 FQDESV, per germline (reference sequence). The ends lost 4 bases at V and 0 bases at J; junction bases unmatched: 7. The CDR3 has 16 amino acids. CDR3 DNA sequence: TGTGCCAGCAGCTCCATTAGCGGGTCTAGCACAGATACGCAGTATTTT. It is translated as CASSSISGSSTDTQYF.

This clone was seen a single time. V and J are TRBV4-2 and TRBJ2-1; 13 bases align to TRBD2. The CDR3 has 21 residues. The V gene's germline CDR1 is LGHNA and CDR2 YNFKEQ. The ends lost 3 bases at V and 0 bases at J; junction bases unmatched: 14. CDR3 region: CASSHPKPGLAGPSSYNEQFF. CDR3 sequence (DNA): TGTGCCAGCAGCCACCCCAAACCGGGACTAGCGGGACCGAGCTCCTACAATGAGCAGTTCTTC.

The chain couples TRBV6-5 to TRBJ2-5, with 12 positions matching TRBD2. After removal of 4 bases from V and 5 bases from J, the junction contained 8 bases not matched to a gene. In germline, CDR1 is MNHEY, CDR2 SVGAGI. The CDR3 is 16 residues long. CDR3 in DNA: TGTGCCAGCAGTTCCGTGACTAGCGGGGGCGGGGAGACCCAGTACTTC. This encodes CASSSVTSGGGETQYF.

The chain employs TRBV7-3 and TRBJ2-1; the match to TRBD2 covers 12 bases. CDR3 length: 17 residues. The germline gives CDR1 SGHTA, CDR2 FQGTGA. V shed 5 bases and J 5 bases; nucleotides not matched to a gene: 10. CDR3 residues: CASSKWTSGKADNEQFF. The CDR3 DNA follows: TGTGCCAGCAGCAAGTGGACTAGCGGGAAAGCCGACAATGAGCAGTTCTTC.

The rearrangement uses TRBV3-1 (or the pseudogene TRBV3-2) and TRBJ2-7; no clear D gene. The CDR3 sequence is 15 residues long. Trimming took 4 bases from V and 7 from J, leaving 20 bases between them. CDR1 is LGHDT and CDR2 is YNNKEL in the germline V gene (reference sequence). The CDR3 nucleotides are TGTGCCAGCAGCCGACACCCTAAGCTCAAACCTGAGCAGTACTTC. Translating it yields CASSRHPKLKPEQYF.

The gene calls are TRBV9 and TRBJ1-3; unclear D gene. V lost 0 bases and J lost 2, with 6 bases in between. CDR1 is SGDLS and CDR2 is YYNGEE in the germline V gene. The CDR3 covers 14 residues. CDR3 sequence: CASSVADTGNTIYF. CDR3 bases: TGTGCCAGCAGCGTAGCAGATACTGGAAACACCATATATTTT. Together with reference TRBV9 and TRBJ1-3, the CDR3 gives the full variable domain: DSGVTQTPKHLITATGQRVTLRCSPRSGDLSVYWYQQSLDQGLQFLIQYYNGEERAKGNILERFSAQQFPDLHSELNLSSLELGDSALYFCASSVADTGNTIYFGEGSWLTVV.

The CDR3 loop is CASSPGTGGTQYF. In nucleotides, the CDR3 is TGTGCCAGCAGCCCCGGGACAGGGGGAACGCAGTATTTT. The chain joins TRBV7-3 to TRBJ2-3; 11 bases agree with TRBD1. Germline trimming cut 5 bases from V and 9 bases from J; bases unmatched to any gene: 4. CDR1 and CDR2 (germline): SGHTA, FQGTGA. The CDR3 is made up of 13 amino acids. Using reference TRBV7-3 and TRBJ2-3 for the parts outside the CDR3, the full variable domain is GAGVSQTPSNKVTEKGKYVELRCDPISGHTALYWYRQSLGQGPEFLIYFQGTGAADDSGLPNDRFFAVRPEGSVSTLKIQRTERGDSAVYLCASSPGTGGTQYFGPGTRLTVL.

A single count supports this clone. The rearrangement uses TRBV3-1 (or the pseudogene TRBV3-2) and TRBJ2-5; D is ambiguous. Germline lookup yields CDR1 LGHDT and CDR2 YNNKEL (reference sequence). V lost 6 bases and J lost 4, with 3 bases in between. The CDR3 is 10 amino acids. The DNA of the CDR3 is TGTGCCAGCAGTCGAGAGACCCAGTACTTC. Translating it yields CASSRETQYF.

The chain uses TRBV18 and TRBJ2-7; 12 nucleotides match TRBD1. V dropped 3 bases and J dropped 5; count of bases not matched to a gene: 8. The CDR3 totals 16 residues. Looked up from germline, CDR1 is KGHSH and CDR2 is LQKENI. CDR3 DNA sequence: TGTGCCAGCTCACCGCGGTCCGGGACAGGGGGCCACGAGCAGTACTTC. Encoded protein: CASSPRSGTGGHEQYF.

The chain links TRBV19 to TRBJ2-3; D uncertain. Germline V CDR1 and CDR2: LNHDA, SQIVND (reference sequence). The CDR3 has 11 residues. Trimming pared 6 bases from V and 5 bases from J, leaving 6 bases between. The CDR3, as DNA: TGTGCCAGTAGGCGACTAGATACGCAGTATTTT. Translation: CASRRLDTQYF.

The gene calls are TRBV10-2 and TRBJ2-5, with a weak D call TRBD2 (5 bases). The V and J ends lost 7 bases and 2 bases respectively, with 8 bases between them. Looked up from germline, CDR1 is WSHSY and CDR2 is SAAADI. CDR3 length: 12 amino acids. DNA of the CDR3: TGCGCCAGCACGGAGCGGCAAGAGACCCAGTACTTC. This gives the protein CASTERQETQYF.

On this clone: The junction does not match germline at one end; this may be a read error. V usage is TRBV6-2 or TRBV6-3 and J usage is TRBJ2-3; 9 positions agree with TRBD1. The CDR3 contains 18 residues. Per germline, CDR1 MNHEY and CDR2 SVGEGT. The CDR3 sequence is CASTYESRPGQGTDTQYF. In nucleotides, the CDR3 is TGTGCCAGCACTTACGAATCCCGTCCGGGACAGGGAACAGATACGCAGTATTTT.

J is TRBJ2-3 and V is TRBV7-2, with D possibly matching TRBD2 (6 bases). Germline-derived CDR1 and CDR2 are SGHTA and FQGNSA. The ends were cut back, 1 base at V and 2 bases at J, with 16 bases in the middle. CDR3 length: 17 residues. This CDR3 is CASSLDRRAGNTDTQYF. The CDR3 bases are TGTGCCAGCAGCTTAGACCGGAGGGCGGGAAACACAGATACGCAGTATTTT.

V gene TRBV5-4 combines with J gene TRBJ2-5, with 8 bases lining up with TRBD2. This CDR3 region has 15 residues. CDR1 SGHNT and CDR2 YYREEE come from the germline V gene (reference sequence). Losses at the gene ends were 2 bases for V and 5 bases for J; bases not matched to a gene: 8. This chain's CDR3 is CASSFPGGPGETQYF. Written as DNA, the CDR3 is TGTGCCAGCAGCTTCCCGGGAGGGCCCGGGGAGACCCAGTACTTC.

The chain uses TRBV15 and TRBJ2-2, with 8 bases that match TRBD1. The CDR3 extends over 15 amino acids. The V segment lost 1 base and the J segment 4 bases; nucleotides outside the gene matches: 2. Germline V gene sequence: CDR1 LNHNV, CDR2 YYDKDF (reference sequence). The CDR3 protein is CATSRAQGATGELFF. The CDR3 DNA sequence: TGTGCCACCAGCAGAGCCCAGGGGGCCACCGGGGAGCTGTTTTTT.

In this sample, this clone turned up a few times. The chain joins TRBV15 to TRBJ2-1, with unresolved D. CDR3 size: 16 residues. Germline-derived CDR1 and CDR2 are LNHNV and YYDKDF (reference sequence). Trimming took 8 bases from V and 8 from J, leaving 25 bases between them. The CDR3 coding sequence is TGTGCCACCCAAGGATCCGCGGCCGCCAATTTAGATGAGCAGTTCTTC. Its translation is CATQGSAAANLDEQFF.

The chain has TRBV19 and TRBJ1-1, with no clear D. Trimming cost V 10 bases and J 12 bases, with 18 bases left between them. The CDR3 has 11 amino acids. Germline-derived CDR1 and CDR2 are LNHDA and SQIVND (reference sequence). CDR3 amino acids: CATRRAGRTFF. CDR3 bases: TGTGCCACCCGTAGGGCGGGTAGGACTTTCTTT.

This clone has a handful of counts. In DNA form, the CDR3 reads TGTGCCAGTAGACTCCCGGAGCAGTTCTTC. Its translation: CASRLPEQFF. The chain links TRBV19 to TRBJ2-1; D remains unclear. The CDR3 sequence is 10 residues long. With 6 bases removed from V and 10 bases from J, the gap between germline ends came to 7 bases. Germline V gives CDR1 LNHDA, CDR2 SQIVND (reference sequence).

The rearrangement links TRBV28 to TRBJ2-5; possible D gene TRBD2, 5 bases. This CDR3 spans 16 amino acids. V lost 6 bases to trimming and J lost 4 bases, with 21 bases between them. Germline assignment: CDR1 MDHEN and CDR2 SYDVKM. CDR3 protein: CASSPQPGLGRETQYF. The DNA for the CDR3 is TGTGCCAGCAGCCCCCAACCTGGCCTAGGGAGAGAGACCCAGTACTTC.

This chain joins TRBV7-3 and TRBJ2-1; D might be TRBD2 (6 bases). V lost 3 bases and J 7 bases, leaving 16 bases between the germline ends. This CDR3 is 15 amino acids long. The germline gives CDR1 SGHTA, CDR2 FQGTGA. The CDR3 nucleotides are TGTGCCAGCAGCTTTGCGGGGCCCGTTGATAATGAGCAGTTCTTC. It encodes CASSFAGPVDNEQFF.

This chain uses TRBV4-1 with TRBJ1-5; D unresolved. The CDR3 is made up of 13 amino acids. The germline V gene encodes CDR1 MGHRA and CDR2 YSYEKL. The V end lost 1 base, the J end lost 4 bases, and 5 bases lay between the germline ends. This CDR3 reads CASSQVRNQPQHF. The CDR3 region has the DNA TGCGCCAGCAGCCAAGTGAGAAATCAGCCCCAGCATTTT.

The V gene is TRBV19, the J gene TRBJ1-6; D perhaps matches TRBD1 (6 bases). The CDR3 has 17 residues. The germline gives CDR1 LNHDA, CDR2 SQIVND (reference sequence). The V and J ends lost 0 bases and 3 bases respectively, with 12 bases between them. The CDR3 loop is CASSIDLRDIYNSPLHF. In nucleotides, the CDR3 is TGTGCCAGTAGTATAGACCTCCGGGACATCTATAATTCACCCCTCCACTTT.

The rearrangement joins TRBV3-1 (or the pseudogene TRBV3-2) to TRBJ2-5; the D gene is possibly TRBD1 (5 bases). The ends were cut back, 1 base at V and 7 bases at J, with 13 bases in the middle. The CDR3 totals 14 residues. Germline CDR1 and CDR2: LGHDT and YNNKEL (reference sequence). CDR3 protein: CASSQGHQTGTQYF. The CDR3 DNA is TGTGCCAGCAGCCAAGGTCACCAAACAGGGACCCAGTACTTC.